Listed below are T cell receptor beta chains from one sample, sequenced in a study of breast tumors, draining lymph nodes, adjacent tissues. MiXCR, run by TCRdb on the multiplex PCR reads, gives a single entry per CDR3 protein. Among 200,000 to 300,000 distinct CDR3 sequences, 30% were seen once, and the ten largest hold roughly 1.2%. The source material was axillary lymph node tissue. These receptors all come from a female donor with breast cancer. Some clones in this sample may be carry-over from other donors' samples. Both conserved end residues are part of each CDR3.

CDR3,V,J,length
CASSLGTGGGEQYF,TRBV12-3/TRBV12-4,TRBJ2-7,14
CASSLAGGEQYF,TRBV6-5,TRBJ2-7,12
CASSLVLAGDHEQFF,TRBV5-1,TRBJ2-1,15
CSASALAGVETQYF,TRBV20-1,TRBJ2-3,14
CASSQTGGADTQYF,TRBV6-5,TRBJ2-3,14
CASSATSGDYEQYF,TRBV2,TRBJ2-7,14
CAWGPGQGGNQPQHF,TRBV30,TRBJ1-5,15
CASSEAGTANYEQYF,TRBV10-1,TRBJ2-7,15
CASRSGSRDTQYF,TRBV27,TRBJ2-3,13
CASSRVGEPQHF,TRBV16,TRBJ1-5,12
CASGQAGWGGDTQYF,TRBV5-6,TRBJ2-3,15
CASSLAQFPPGAIGHNEQFF,TRBV12-3/TRBV12-4,TRBJ2-1,20
CASSVGGNSNQPQHF,TRBV9,TRBJ1-5,15
CASRTTGYNEQFF,TRBV6-5,TRBJ2-1,13
CAISEWIAKGNSPLHF,TRBV10-3,TRBJ1-6,16
CASSLGPEQFF,TRBV5-6,TRBJ2-1,11
CASSNGGQETQYF,TRBV5-1,TRBJ2-5,13
CASSGGLAKQDSREQFF,TRBV2,TRBJ2-1,17
CASSQGTGPYGYTF,TRBV4-2,TRBJ1-2,14